The 10 T cell receptor beta chains in this list originate from one sample, sequenced in a study of neurological immune-mediated disorders. TCRdb recomputed calls from the 5' RACE reads with MiXCR, one row per CDR3 protein. The sample contains approximately 50,000 distinct CDR3 sequences, approximately 3.9% of which appear only once. Sequencing was carried out using PBMCs. The source of these receptors is a man younger than 40 with multiple sclerosis.

This clonotype occurred many times. The chain carries TRBV7-2 and TRBJ2-7; D is unresolved. The V gene lost 1 base and the J gene lost 4 bases, with 2 bases spanning the gap. CDR3 size: 11 residues. Per the germline V gene, CDR1 is SGHTA and CDR2 is FQGNSA. DNA for the CDR3: TGTGCCAGCAGCTTAGAATACGAGCAGTACTTC. Amino acid sequence: CASSLEYEQYF. The full variable domain, in which reference TRBV7-2 and TRBJ2-7 provide the parts outside the CDR3, is GAGVSQSPSNKVTEKGKDVELRCDPISGHTALYWYRQSLGQGLEFLIYFQGNSAPDKSGLPSDRFSAERTGGSVSTLTIQRTQQEDSAVYLCASSLEYEQYFGPGTRLTVT.

This clonotype appeared many times. This chain links TRBV5-1 with TRBJ2-7; 10 bases fit TRBD1. With 6 bases clipped from V and 5 bases from J, the junction kept 5 bases outside the gene matches. Germline lookup yields CDR1 SGHRS and CDR2 YFSETQ. The CDR3 extends over 13 amino acids. For the CDR3, the DNA is TGCGCCAGCACCCGGACAGGGGGAGACGAGCAGTACTTC. This sequence encodes CASTRTGGDEQYF.

This clonotype was recorded many times. This chain connects TRBV10-3 to TRBJ2-1, with D possibly TRBD2 on 5 matching bases. Trimming cost V 7 bases and J 8 bases, with 6 bases left between them. The CDR3 is 10 residues long. Germline CDR1 reads ENHRY; CDR2 reads SYGVKD. The CDR3 loop is CAIKADEQFF. CDR3 nucleotide sequence: TGTGCCATCAAAGCGGATGAGCAGTTCTTC.

This clonotype was recorded at least ten times. The chain has TRBV10-3 and TRBJ2-1; 8 positions match TRBD1. The V gene's germline CDR1 is ENHRY and CDR2 SYGVKD. The junction had 5 bases not matched to a gene; V was cut back by 8 bases and J by 5 bases. The CDR3 is made up of 13 amino acids. CDR3 loop: CAIGGTGDNEQFF. CDR3 bases: TGTGCCATCGGGGGGACAGGTGACAATGAGCAGTTCTTC.

With respect to this clonotype: The junction departs from the called germline gene at one end, perhaps through a read error. The V call is TRBV4-2, the J call TRBJ1-6; 9 bases are shared with TRBD1. The germline V gene encodes CDR1 LGHNA and CDR2 YNFKEQ. The CDR3 sequence is 15 residues long. CDR3 coding DNA: TGTGCCAGCAGCCAAGGACAGGGGGAGGATTCACCCCTCAACTTT. As protein: CASSQGQGEDSPLNF.

This clonotype was counted at least ten times. The chain links TRBV12-3 or TRBV12-4 to TRBJ1-2; D unresolved. The length of the CDR3 is 13 residues. V lost 3 bases and J lost 4, with 9 bases in between. The CDR3 spells CASSFEGIYGYTF. CDR3 in DNA: TGTGCCAGCAGTTTTGAGGGAATCTATGGCTACACCTTC.

This clonotype was picked up many times. The V call is TRBV6-5, the J call TRBJ2-3; D perhaps matches TRBD2 (5 bases). V was pared by 10 bases and J by 2 bases, with 16 bases between. Germline V CDR1 and CDR2: MNHEY, SVGAGI. CDR3 length: 14 amino acids. The CDR3 coding sequence is TGTGCCACGGGAAGCTTGGAAGTCACAGATACGCAGTATTTT. It specifies CATGSLEVTDTQYF.

V is TRBV7-2 and J is TRBJ1-1; D perhaps matches TRBD1 (5 bases). The CDR3 spans 12 residues. Germline CDR1 reads SGHTA; CDR2 reads FQGNSA. Trimming removed 3 bases from V and 4 bases from J, with 6 bases in between. CDR3: CASSLGLTEAFF. For the CDR3, the DNA is TGTGCCAGCAGCTTGGGACTCACTGAAGCTTTCTTT.

V is TRBV20-1 and J is TRBJ1-5; D gene unclear. The V gene lost 6 bases and the J gene lost 4 bases, with 13 bases spanning the gap. CDR1 and CDR2 (germline): DFQATT, SNEGSKA (reference sequence). CDR3 length equals 13 residues. As DNA, the CDR3 is TGCAGTGCCCAGAGCGCACCTAATCAGCCCCAGCATTTT. Translated, it gives CSAQSAPNQPQHF.

This clonotype appeared many times. The chain uses TRBV12-3 or TRBV12-4 and TRBJ2-1; TRBD2 aligns across 10 bases. J was trimmed by 9 bases and V by 3 bases; bases with no gene match: 8. This CDR3 comprises 15 residues. CDR3 DNA: TGTGCCAGCAGTTTGGGGCTAGCGGGAGAGGTTGAGCAGTTCTTC. Translation: CASSLGLAGEVEQFF.